The 27 T cell receptor beta chains given below trace back to one sample, sequenced in a study of patients and donors after allogeneic stem cell transplantation. TCRdb re-called the RT-PCR reads with MiXCR, one entry per CDR3 protein. Of roughly 940,000 distinct CDR3 sequences in the sample, approximately 19% were seen once. The source material was blood, either unsorted or a sorted T cell fraction (not recorded which). These receptors all come from a human donor who was either an allogeneic HSCT recipient or a stem cell or donor lymphocyte infusion donor (not recorded which). It is not recorded whose cells these are; they may come from a transplant donor.

V and J are TRBV25-1 and TRBJ2-2; D ambiguous. Deletions cut 6 bases from V and 10 bases from J, with 9 bases between. Germline CDR1 and CDR2: MGHDK and SYGVNS. This CDR3 spans 11 amino acids. Written as DNA, the CDR3 is TGTGCCAGCAGGATAGAATTGGAGCTGTTTTTT. Residues: CASRIELELFF.

The chain carries TRBV3-1 and TRBJ2-2, with TRBD2 identical over 11 bases. This CDR3 is built from 18 residues. Germline CDR1 is LGHDT and CDR2 is YNNKEL (reference sequence). The ends lost 3 bases at V and 2 bases at J; junction bases unmatched: 8. This chain's CDR3 is CASSQDTSGSLNTGELFF. Written as DNA, the CDR3 is TGTGCCAGCAGCCAGGATACTAGCGGGAGCCTCAACACCGGGGAGCTGTTTTTT.

The gene calls are TRBV4-2 and TRBJ2-5, with 8 bases fitting TRBD2. After removal of 0 bases from V and 1 base from J, the junction contained 7 bases not matched to a gene. Germline assignment: CDR1 LGHNA and CDR2 YNFKEQ. CDR3 length equals 17 residues. CDR3 DNA: TGTGCCAGCAGCCAAGATCCAACGGGAGGGCCCCAAGAGACCCAGTACTTC. Translated: CASSQDPTGGPQETQYF.

The chain carries TRBV30 and TRBJ1-2, with D uncertain. V was pared by 1 base and J by 8 bases, with 8 bases between. Per the germline V gene, CDR1 is GTSNPN and CDR2 is SVGIG (reference sequence). The CDR3 totals 11 residues. CDR3 in amino acids: CAWSALQGYTF. The CDR3 coding sequence is TGTGCCTGGAGTGCCCTCCAAGGCTACACCTTC.

The chain links TRBV3-1 to TRBJ1-4; weak D call: TRBD1 (6 bases). Germline lookup yields CDR1 LGHDT and CDR2 YNNKEL (reference sequence). Trimming pared 5 bases from V and 5 bases from J, leaving 12 bases between. The CDR3 is 14 amino acids. The CDR3 is CASSGDKGNEKLFF. In nucleotides, the CDR3 is TGTGCCAGCAGCGGGGACAAAGGGAATGAAAAACTGTTTTTT. The whole variable domain, remainder taken from reference TRBV3-1 and TRBJ1-4, is DTAVSQTPKYLVTQMGNDKSIKCEQNLGHDTMYWYKQDSKKFLKIMFSYNNKELIINETVPNRFSPKSPDKAHLNLHINSLELGDSAVYFCASSGDKGNEKLFFGSGTQLSVL.

V and J are TRBV11-1 and TRBJ2-2; 15 nucleotides line up with TRBD2. The CDR3 totals 18 residues. CDR1 is SGHAT and CDR2 is FQDESV in the germline V gene (reference sequence). Germline trimming cut 4 bases from V and 0 bases from J; bases unmatched to any gene: 3. CDR3 sequence reads: CASSSGTSGRPNTGELFF. CDR3 DNA sequence: TGTGCCAGCAGCTCCGGGACTAGCGGGAGGCCGAACACCGGGGAGCTGTTTTTT.

This clonotype was recorded a few times. Written as DNA, the CDR3 is TGCGCCAGCAGCTTGGTTGGGACAGCGTGGGTGAACACTGAAGCTTTCTTT. It codes for CASSLVGTAWVNTEAFF. The V and J genes are TRBV5-1 and TRBJ1-1; 7 bases fit TRBD1. J lost 0 bases, V lost 0 bases, and 8 bases had no gene match. Germline values: CDR1 SGHRS, CDR2 YFSETQ. The CDR3 contains 17 residues.

This CDR3 is CASSQEGSGADEQYF. In DNA form, the CDR3 reads TGTGCCAGCAGCCAAGAAGGGTCAGGGGCTGATGAGCAGTACTTC. This sequence joins TRBV3-1 and TRBJ2-7; the D gene is possibly TRBD1 (6 bases). The V end lost 0 bases, the J end lost 7 bases, and 16 bases lay between the germline ends. CDR1 LGHDT and CDR2 YNNKEL come from the germline V gene (reference sequence). The CDR3 contains 15 residues.

The sample holds a few counts of this clonotype. The chain couples TRBV13 to TRBJ1-1; the D gene is possibly TRBD1 (5 bases). This CDR3 has 13 amino acids. V was pared by 5 bases and J by 4 bases, with 11 bases between. Germline V gene lookup returns CDR1 PRHDT and CDR2 FYEKMQ (reference sequence). The CDR3 DNA reads TGTGCCAGCAGCCCTGACAGATTCACTGAAGCTTTCTTT. Translation gives CASSPDRFTEAFF.

V usage is TRBV6-1 and J usage is TRBJ1-5; weak D call: TRBD1 (5 bases). The CDR3 spans 15 residues. Germline V gene data show CDR1 as MNHNS and CDR2 as SASEGT. V was trimmed by 6 bases and J by 0 bases, leaving 12 bases between them. DNA of the CDR3: TGTGCCAGCAGCCTGGGACCGACTAGCAATCAGCCCCAGCATTTT. It translates to CASSLGPTSNQPQHF.

A few counts support this clonotype. V gene TRBV2 combines with J gene TRBJ2-4; D call uncertain. CDR1 and CDR2 (germline): SNHLY, FYNNEI. The germline V and J ends were trimmed by 7 bases and 0 bases, with 10 bases remaining between them. The length of the CDR3 is 14 residues. CDR3 sequence (DNA): TGTGCCAGCAAAATCCAAAAAGCCAAAAACATTCAGTACTTC. Its translation is CASKIQKAKNIQYF.

CDR3 residues: CASSQDRGALGLNTEAFF. CDR3 in DNA: TGTGCCAGCAGCCAAGATAGAGGGGCCCTCGGTTTGAACACTGAAGCTTTCTTT. The V and J genes are TRBV3-1 and TRBJ1-1, with D tentatively TRBD1 (5 bases). V was pared by 0 bases and J by 0 bases, with 17 bases between. Germline V gives CDR1 LGHDT, CDR2 YNNKEL (reference sequence). CDR3 size: 18 residues.

This clonotype has just a few counts. The rearrangement uses TRBV12-3 or TRBV12-4 and TRBJ2-7; D not certain. Trimming removed 3 bases from V and 2 bases from J, with 5 bases in between. This CDR3 spans 12 amino acids. Here the CDR3 reads CASSFNAYEQYF. The CDR3 bases are TGTGCCAGCAGTTTCAATGCCTACGAGCAGTACTTC.

V gene TRBV5-1 combines with J gene TRBJ2-1, with D unclear. In germline, CDR1 is SGHRS, CDR2 YFSETQ. The CDR3 is made up of 16 amino acids. Trimming took off 4 bases at V and 0 bases at J, with 14 bases between the two ends. The CDR3 is CASSHSPGSSYNEQFF. Written as DNA, the CDR3 is TGCGCCAGCAGCCATTCGCCAGGTAGCTCCTACAATGAGCAGTTCTTC. The full variable domain, completed using reference TRBV5-1 and TRBJ2-1, is KAGVTQTPRYLIKTRGQQVTLSCSPISGHRSVSWYQQTPGQGLQFLFEYFSETQRNKGNFPGRFSGRQFSNSRSEMNVSTLELGDSALYLCASSHSPGSSYNEQFFGPGTRLTVL.

This clonotype has just one count. The chain links TRBV19 to TRBJ1-2, with 7 bases fitting TRBD1. Looked up from germline, CDR1 is LNHDA and CDR2 is SQIVND (reference sequence). The CDR3 spans 10 residues. The DNA of the CDR3 is TGTGCGGGACAGTCATATGGCTACACCTTC. It yields the protein CAGQSYGYTF.

This clonotype has only a few counts. This rearrangement joins TRBV4-3 to TRBJ1-4; 7 bases are shared with TRBD1. Germline values: CDR1 LGHNA, CDR2 YSLEER. V shed 0 bases, J shed 4 bases, and the junction held 14 bases outside the gene matches. There are 19 residues in the CDR3. This CDR3 reads CASSQDRGRGDLDNEKLFF. The CDR3 nucleotides read TGCGCCAGCAGCCAAGATCGTGGCAGGGGGGATTTGGATAATGAAAAACTGTTTTTT.

This clonotype has only a few counts. This chain uses TRBV27 with TRBJ2-5; 7 nucleotides line up with TRBD2. Germline lookup yields CDR1 MNHEY and CDR2 SMNVEV (reference sequence). V lost 8 bases, J lost 5 bases, and 14 bases stayed unmatched. CDR3 length: 15 amino acids. As DNA, the CDR3 is TGTGCCAGCCAGAGAAGGGAGGGCCCTCGCGAGACCCAGTACTTC. It encodes CASQRREGPRETQYF.

This clonotype occurred a few times. The rearrangement links TRBV30 to TRBJ1-6, with TRBD1 matching 7 bases. The length of the CDR3 is 14 residues. The V gene end was trimmed by 8 bases and the J gene end by 10 bases; junction bases not matched to a gene: 14. CDR1 GTSNPN and CDR2 SVGIG come from the germline V gene (reference sequence). CDR3 protein: CAGNTGTETSPLHF. CDR3 DNA: TGTGCCGGGAATACCGGGACAGAAACCTCACCCCTCCACTTT.

This clonotype was seen only a few times. The rearrangement uses TRBV11-2 and TRBJ2-5; D ambiguous. The CDR3 extends over 12 amino acids. CDR1 is SGHAT and CDR2 is FQNNGV in the germline V gene. The V and J ends lost 5 bases and 7 bases respectively, with 11 bases between them. The CDR3 DNA follows: TGTGCCAGCAGCACAGAGGTTGCGACCCAGTACTTC. Amino acid sequence: CASSTEVATQYF.

This clonotype has more than one count but fewer than ten. This rearrangement joins TRBV29-1 to TRBJ2-5; TRBD2 is a possible D gene (6 bases). This CDR3 contains 12 residues. The ends were cut back, 5 bases at V and 5 bases at J, with 12 bases in the middle. CDR1 SQVTM and CDR2 ANQGSEA come from the germline V gene. The CDR3 coding sequence is TGCAGCGTTTTCCGAGGGAGGGAGACCCAGTACTTC. Amino acids: CSVFRGRETQYF.

This clonotype has just a few counts. The chain is built from TRBV20-1 and TRBJ2-7; a possible D gene is TRBD2 (5 bases). CDR1 DFQATT and CDR2 SNEGSKA come from the germline V gene (reference sequence). Trimming removed 0 bases from V and 3 bases from J, with 15 bases in between. This CDR3 comprises 15 residues. The CDR3 sequence is CSARDRTLSFYEQYF. CDR3 DNA sequence: TGCAGTGCTAGAGATCGGACTCTTAGCTTCTACGAGCAGTACTTC.

V gene TRBV7-8 combines with J gene TRBJ1-5; 10 bases are a match to TRBD1. The germline V gene has CDR1 SGHVS and CDR2 FQNEAQ. The CDR3 has 16 amino acids. Germline trimming cut 5 bases from V and 5 bases from J; bases unmatched to any gene: 9. The DNA of the CDR3 is TGTGCCAGCAGCCCACCCGGGGACAGGGGATATCAGCCCCAGCATTTT. Amino acids: CASSPPGDRGYQPQHF.

This chain joins TRBV7-9 and TRBJ2-3; TRBD2 matches at 7 bases. Germline V gene lookup returns CDR1 SEHNR and CDR2 FQNEAQ (reference sequence). J gave up 3 bases and V 7 bases, and 10 bases lay outside the gene matches. CDR3 length: 15 amino acids. The CDR3 coding sequence is TGTGCCAGCATCGAAAGCGGGGAGGAGACAGATACGCAGTATTTT. Amino acid sequence: CASIESGEETDTQYF.

The table lists this clonotype with many counts. J is TRBJ2-1 and V is TRBV20-1; 7 bases fit TRBD2. The V gene end was trimmed by 2 bases and the J gene end by 0 bases; junction bases not matched to a gene: 4. Germline CDR1 and CDR2: DFQATT and SNEGSKA (reference sequence). The CDR3 has 15 amino acids. The CDR3 DNA reads TGCAGTGCTAGAAGTGGCGGGAGCTCCTACAATGAGCAGTTCTTC. Translated, it gives CSARSGGSSYNEQFF.

This clonotype has only a few counts. V is TRBV7-9 and J is TRBJ1-2, with D perhaps matching TRBD1 (5 bases). Germline CDR1 and CDR2: SEHNR and FQNEAQ (reference sequence). V was clipped by 2 bases and J by 4 bases, with 14 bases between them. This CDR3 region has 15 residues. The CDR3 DNA sequence: TGTGCCAGCAGCTTACCCTCGGGGCAGGTCTATGGCTACACCTTC. It encodes CASSLPSGQVYGYTF.

The chain is built from TRBV20-1 and TRBJ1-1; no clear D gene. The CDR3 is 14 amino acids. Trimming left V 6 bases short and J 4 bases short, with 18 bases between. From germline, CDR1 is DFQATT and CDR2 SNEGSKA (reference sequence). CDR3 sequence: CSADQETTPTEAFF. The CDR3 nucleotides are TGCAGTGCGGATCAGGAAACCACCCCCACTGAAGCTTTCTTT.

The chain employs TRBV27 and TRBJ2-7, with 7 bases matching TRBD2. V dropped 8 bases and J dropped 9; count of bases not matched to a gene: 10. The CDR3 totals 12 residues. Germline CDR1 reads MNHEY; CDR2 reads SMNVEV (reference sequence). DNA for the CDR3: TGTGCCAGCGGAGGGCCCTGGGAGGGGCAGTACTTC. Translated: CASGGPWEGQYF.